These 3 T cell receptor beta chains were sequenced from one sample in a study of T cells after yellow fever vaccination (dated by TCRdb to between 2017 and 2020). The treatment or condition label on this specimen signifies: live attenuated yellow fever vaccine strain. Receptor amplification or capture employed 5' RACE. TCRdb shows the sequencer as Illumina NovaSeq 6000. The raw public reads went through TCRdb reprocessing: fastp at Q25, MiXCR clone calling, in-frame beta chains kept. Records with the same CDR3 protein are collapsed into one entry carrying the most frequent genes and DNA. In all, the sample holds hundreds of thousands of distinct CDR3 sequences, and roughly 4.3% of those were seen once. The ten largest account for around 24% of the sample. The sample was PBMCs, taken 5 days after the yellow fever booster vaccination. The receptors come from a man aged 18 to 29 who received the YFV17D yellow fever vaccine.

The chain links TRBV7-2 to TRBJ2-3, with D possibly called TRBD1 or TRBD2 (5 bases each). Deletions cut 6 bases from V and 6 bases from J, with 22 bases between. Per germline, CDR1 SGHTA and CDR2 FQGNSA. This CDR3 is 16 amino acids long. DNA for the CDR3: TGTGCCAGCAGGTCTAGGGGAGCCGGGGTTAGCGATACGCAGTATTTT. Translating gives CASRSRGAGVSDTQYF.

V gene TRBV1 combines with J gene TRBJ2-1; TRBD1, as called in the table, went unchecked against the DNA. TRBV1 is annotated as a pseudogene. The CDR3 has 18 residues. In nucleotides, the CDR3 is TGCACCAGCAGCCCCAGGGGGGTAGCGGGGGAATCCCACAATGAGCAGTTCTTC. As protein: CTSSPRGVAGESHNEQFF.

The rearrangement joins TRBV5-5 to TRBJ2-2; perhaps TRBD2 as D (6 bases). This CDR3 is 14 amino acids long. V was cut by 0 bases and J by 4 bases, with 7 bases left in between. Germline assignment: CDR1 SGHKS and CDR2 YYEKEE (reference sequence). CDR3 protein: CASSLVSGTGELFF. CDR3 nucleotides: TGTGCCAGCAGCTTGGTTAGCGGCACCGGGGAGCTGTTTTTT.